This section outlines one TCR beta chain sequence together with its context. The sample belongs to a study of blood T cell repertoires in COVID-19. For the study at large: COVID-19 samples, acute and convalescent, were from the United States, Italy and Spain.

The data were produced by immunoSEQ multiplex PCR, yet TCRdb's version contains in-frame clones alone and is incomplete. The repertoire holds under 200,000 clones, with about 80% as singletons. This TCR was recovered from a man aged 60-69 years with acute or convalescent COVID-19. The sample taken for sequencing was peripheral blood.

The CDR3 DNA sequence: TGTGCCAGCAGCCCTGACAGGGGGGTTCGGGATCAGCCCCAGCATTTT. Its protein product is CASSPDRGVRDQPQHF. This rearrangement joins TRBV7-2 to TRBJ1-5, with 9 bases lining up with TRBD1. The CDR3 runs to 16 residues. Germline V lookup: CDR1 SGHTA, CDR2 FQGNSA. Trimming at V came to 5 bases and at J to 5 bases, leaving 10 bases not matched to a gene.